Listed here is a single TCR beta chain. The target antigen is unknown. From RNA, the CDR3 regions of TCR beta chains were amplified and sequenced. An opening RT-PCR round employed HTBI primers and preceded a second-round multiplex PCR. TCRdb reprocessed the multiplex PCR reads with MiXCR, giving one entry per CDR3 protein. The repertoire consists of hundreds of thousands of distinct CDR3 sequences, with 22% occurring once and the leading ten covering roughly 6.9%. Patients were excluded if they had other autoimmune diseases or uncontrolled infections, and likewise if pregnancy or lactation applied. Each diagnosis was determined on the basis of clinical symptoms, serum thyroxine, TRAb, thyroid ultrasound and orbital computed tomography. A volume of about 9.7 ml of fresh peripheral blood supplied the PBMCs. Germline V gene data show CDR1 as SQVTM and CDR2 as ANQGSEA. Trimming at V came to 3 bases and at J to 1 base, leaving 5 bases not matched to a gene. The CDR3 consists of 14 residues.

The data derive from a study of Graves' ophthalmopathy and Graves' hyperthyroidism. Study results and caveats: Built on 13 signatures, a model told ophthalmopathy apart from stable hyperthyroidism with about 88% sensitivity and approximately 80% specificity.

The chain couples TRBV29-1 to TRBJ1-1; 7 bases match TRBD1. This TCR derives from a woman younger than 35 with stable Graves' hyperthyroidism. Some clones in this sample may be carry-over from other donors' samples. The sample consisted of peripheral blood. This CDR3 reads CSVDRGTANTEAFF. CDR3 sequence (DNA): TGCAGCGTTGATCGTGGGACAGCGAACACTGAAGCTTTCTTT.